This is a list of T cell receptor beta chains from one sample in a study of metastatic and nonmetastatic thyroid tumors. TCRdb called clones again from the PCR reads with MiXCR. The table has under 15,000 clones, roughly 28% seen once. Sequenced material: tumor tissue. The origin of the receptors is a female donor with papillary thyroid cancer or a benign thyroid nodule (not recorded which). Some clones in this sample may be carry-over from other donors' samples. Both conserved end residues are trimmed from each CDR3.

j_call: TRBJ1-1; v_call: TRBV13; cdr3_aa: ASSITGRGEAEAF
j_call: TRBJ2-7; v_call: TRBV7-3; cdr3_aa: VSSLVAGDHEQY
j_call: TRBJ2-5; v_call: TRBV7-9; cdr3_aa: ASSFRDRNRQETQY
j_call: TRBJ2-1; v_call: TRBV6-2/TRBV6-3; cdr3_aa: ASSFDETYNEQF
j_call: TRBJ2-1; v_call: TRBV7-2; cdr3_aa: ASSFWNEQF
j_call: TRBJ1-2; v_call: TRBV6-1; cdr3_aa: ASSEGSYGYT
j_call: TRBJ2-3; v_call: TRBV7-8; cdr3_aa: ASSLALLAADTQY
j_call: TRBJ1-6; v_call: TRBV12-5; cdr3_aa: ASARISGGVSPLH
j_call: TRBJ2-3; v_call: TRBV5-1; cdr3_aa: ASSLISGGAATDTQY
j_call: TRBJ2-7; v_call: TRBV20-1; cdr3_aa: SARALDIPPDEQY
j_call: TRBJ1-5; v_call: TRBV27; cdr3_aa: ASSLRGGDQPQH
j_call: TRBJ1-2; v_call: TRBV28; cdr3_aa: ASISPVFARNYVYT
j_call: TRBJ1-4; v_call: TRBV3-1; cdr3_aa: ASSQGTGGEKLF
j_call: TRBJ1-1; v_call: TRBV6-1; cdr3_aa: ASSVSDRAF
j_call: TRBJ2-4; v_call: TRBV19; cdr3_aa: ASSKTGGLAKNIQY
j_call: TRBJ2-5; v_call: TRBV27; cdr3_aa: ASSLVGANFETQY
j_call: TRBJ1-1; v_call: TRBV7-9; cdr3_aa: ASSSGGSTEAF
j_call: TRBJ1-6; v_call: TRBV28; cdr3_aa: ASSWVGPANSPLH
j_call: TRBJ2-3; v_call: TRBV9; cdr3_aa: ASSPGPGTDTQY
j_call: TRBJ2-1; v_call: TRBV20-1; cdr3_aa: SARDGQF
j_call: TRBJ2-7; v_call: TRBV6-1; cdr3_aa: ASSQTYEQY
j_call: TRBJ1-3; v_call: TRBV30; cdr3_aa: AWNLGDTIY
j_call: TRBJ2-1; v_call: TRBV19; cdr3_aa: ASSIDPGTWRDQF
j_call: TRBJ1-1; v_call: TRBV9; cdr3_aa: ASSLGGATEAF